The T cell receptor beta chain described here comes from a study of T-cell reconstitution after alpha-beta-depleted transplantation in children. Study observations and caveats: T-cell numbers and diversity one year post-transplant derived largely from freshly generated T cells. The study traced high day-60 TCRbeta diversity in some patients to surviving recipient T cells and thymic progenitors. Several hundred graft clones that had expanded were reportedly the source of alpha-beta T cells about two months after transplant.

For TCRbeta, the library was prepared with unique molecular identifiers. TCRdb processed the PCR reads anew with MiXCR; each CDR3 protein has one entry. This sample has 580,000 or so distinct CDR3 sequences, with approximately 22% found just once. V shed 7 bases, J shed 10 bases, and the junction held 14 bases outside the gene matches. CDR1 and CDR2 (germline): MNHEY, SVGEGT. The CDR3 totals 14 residues. This clonotype was recorded at least ten times. Its antigen is currently unknown. The receptor's source is a boy under two years old who had a stem cell transplant for acute myeloid leukemia, so the T cells may come from the graft donor. J is TRBJ1-1 and V is TRBV6-2 or TRBV6-3, with 8 bases matching TRBD1. The source was PBMCs, mostly from graft donor cells, collected 360 days after TCRalphabeta/CD19-depleted stem cell transplant. The CDR3 spells CASTSTGVIGVAFF. For the CDR3, the DNA is TGTGCCAGCACCTCGACAGGGGTTATAGGAGTAGCTTTCTTT.